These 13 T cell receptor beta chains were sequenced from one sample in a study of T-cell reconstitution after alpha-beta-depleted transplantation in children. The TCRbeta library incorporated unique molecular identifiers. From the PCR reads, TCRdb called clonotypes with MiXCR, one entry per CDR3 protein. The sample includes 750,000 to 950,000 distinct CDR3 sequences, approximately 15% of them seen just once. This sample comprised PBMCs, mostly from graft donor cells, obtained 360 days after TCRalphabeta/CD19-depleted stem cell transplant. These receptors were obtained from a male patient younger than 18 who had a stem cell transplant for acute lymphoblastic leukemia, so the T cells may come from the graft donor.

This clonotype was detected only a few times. The CDR3 loop is CASSYRDRAGGNTIYF. As DNA, the CDR3 is TGTGCCAGCAGCTACCGGGACAGGGCTGGTGGAAACACCATATATTTT. This chain joins TRBV5-5 and TRBJ1-3; TRBD1 aligns across 9 bases. From germline, CDR1 is SGHKS and CDR2 YYEKEE (reference sequence). This CDR3 spans 16 amino acids. The V segment lost 3 bases and the J segment 3 bases; nucleotides outside the gene matches: 7.

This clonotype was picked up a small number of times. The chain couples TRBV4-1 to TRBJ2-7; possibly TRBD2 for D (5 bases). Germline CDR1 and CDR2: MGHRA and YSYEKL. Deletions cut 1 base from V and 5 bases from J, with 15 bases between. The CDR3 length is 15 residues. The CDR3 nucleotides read TGCGCCAGCAGCCAAGGTTGGAGGTTAGGCCACGAGCAGTACTTC. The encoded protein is CASSQGWRLGHEQYF.

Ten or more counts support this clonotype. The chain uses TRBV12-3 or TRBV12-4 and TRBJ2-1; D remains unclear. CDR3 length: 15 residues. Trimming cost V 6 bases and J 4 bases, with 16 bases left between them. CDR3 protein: CASSPVSARYNEQFF. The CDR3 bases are TGTGCCAGCAGCCCCGTGAGCGCGAGGTACAATGAGCAGTTCTTC.

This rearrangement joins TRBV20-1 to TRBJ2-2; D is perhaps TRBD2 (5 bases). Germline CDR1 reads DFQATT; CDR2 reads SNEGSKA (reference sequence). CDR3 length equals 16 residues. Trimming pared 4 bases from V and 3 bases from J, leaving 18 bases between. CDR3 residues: CSAKVHAGVDTGELFF. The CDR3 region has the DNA TGCAGTGCTAAAGTGCACGCCGGGGTGGACACCGGGGAGCTGTTTTTT.

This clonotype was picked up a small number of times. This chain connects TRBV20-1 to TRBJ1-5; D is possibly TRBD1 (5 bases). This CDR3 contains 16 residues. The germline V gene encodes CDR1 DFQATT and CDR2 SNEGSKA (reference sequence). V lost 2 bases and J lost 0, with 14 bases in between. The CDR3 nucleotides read TGCAGTGCTAGAACGGGACCGGGGGGTAGCAATCAGCCCCAGCATTTT. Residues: CSARTGPGGSNQPQHF.

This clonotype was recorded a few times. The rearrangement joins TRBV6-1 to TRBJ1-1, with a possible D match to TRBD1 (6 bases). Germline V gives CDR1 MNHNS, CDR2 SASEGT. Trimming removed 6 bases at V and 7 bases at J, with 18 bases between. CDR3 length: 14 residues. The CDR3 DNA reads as TGTGCCAGCAGCCCCTTGGGGGGCCAGGTTGAAGCTTTCTTT. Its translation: CASSPLGGQVEAFF.

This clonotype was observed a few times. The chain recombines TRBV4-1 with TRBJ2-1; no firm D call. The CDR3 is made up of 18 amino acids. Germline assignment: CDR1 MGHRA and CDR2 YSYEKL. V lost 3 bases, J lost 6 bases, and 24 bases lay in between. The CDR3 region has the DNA TGCGCCAGCAGCCATGTAGCCTTTCTCGAGCCGGTCGGCAATGAGCAGTTCTTC. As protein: CASSHVAFLEPVGNEQFF.

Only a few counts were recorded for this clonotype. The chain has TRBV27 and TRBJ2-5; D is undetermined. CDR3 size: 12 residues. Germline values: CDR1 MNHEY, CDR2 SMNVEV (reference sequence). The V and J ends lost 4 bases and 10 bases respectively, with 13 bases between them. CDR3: CASSSPGPLQYF. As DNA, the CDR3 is TGTGCCAGCAGTTCCCCTGGACCTCTCCAGTACTTC.

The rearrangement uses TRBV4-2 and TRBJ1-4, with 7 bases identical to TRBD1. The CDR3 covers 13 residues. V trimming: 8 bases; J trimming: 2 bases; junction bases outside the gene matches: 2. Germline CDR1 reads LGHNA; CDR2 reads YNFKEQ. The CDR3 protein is CASGTVTNEKLFF. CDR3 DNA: TGTGCCAGCGGGACAGTCACTAATGAAAAACTGTTTTTT.

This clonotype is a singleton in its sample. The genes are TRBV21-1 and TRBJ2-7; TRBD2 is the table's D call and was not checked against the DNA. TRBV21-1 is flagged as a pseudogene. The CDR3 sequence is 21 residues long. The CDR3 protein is CASSKVPGLGTCIYDFYEQYF. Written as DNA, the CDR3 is TGTGCCAGCAGCAAAGTCCCGGGCCTTGGAACTTGTATTTATGATTTTTACGAGCAGTACTTC.

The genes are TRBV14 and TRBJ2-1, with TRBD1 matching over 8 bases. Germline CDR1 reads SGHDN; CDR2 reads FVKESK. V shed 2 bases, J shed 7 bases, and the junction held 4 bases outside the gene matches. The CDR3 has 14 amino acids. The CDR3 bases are TGTGCCAGCAGCCAAAATAACAGGGGGAATGAGCAGTTCTTC. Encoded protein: CASSQNNRGNEQFF.

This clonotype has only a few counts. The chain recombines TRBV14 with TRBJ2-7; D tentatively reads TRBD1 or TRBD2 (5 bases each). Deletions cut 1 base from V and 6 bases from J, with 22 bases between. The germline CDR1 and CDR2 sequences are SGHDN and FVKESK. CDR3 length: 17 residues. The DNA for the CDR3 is TGTGCCAGCAGCCAAGTCCCCCGGGATCGATGGGACCCCGAGCAGTACTTC. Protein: CASSQVPRDRWDPEQYF.

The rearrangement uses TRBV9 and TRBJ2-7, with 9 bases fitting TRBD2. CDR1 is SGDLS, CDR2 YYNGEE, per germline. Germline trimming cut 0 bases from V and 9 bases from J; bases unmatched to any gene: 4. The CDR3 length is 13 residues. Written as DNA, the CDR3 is TGTGCCAGCAGCGTAGGAGCGGGAGGACGGCAGTACTTC. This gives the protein CASSVGAGGRQYF.